The following is a T cell receptor (beta chain) sequence with its context. Its target is not known. The study ran the assay at deep level. Measured with immunoSEQ multiplex PCR; TCRdb has only the in-frame clones, and not every one. The data contain about 2 million clones, 85% to 95% of them singletons. The naive CD8 population came from CD45RO-negative cells selected for CCR7, without terminally differentiated effector memory CD45RA+ cells. This sample was taken from a study of shared clonotypes between healthy human individuals. Regarding the study as a whole: With few donors, the genetic and exposure-history diversity represented was limited.

The CDR3 totals 16 residues. J was trimmed by 0 bases and V by 1 base; bases with no gene match: 3. Germline V gene lookup returns CDR1 LNHNV and CDR2 YYDKDF (reference sequence). The chain combines TRBV15 with TRBJ2-3, with 8 bases that match TRBD2. The sequencing input was naive CD8+ T cells sorted from blood. The clonotype originates from a man aged 18 to 29 in good health. This CDR3 reads CATSRVSGISTDTQYF. The CDR3 DNA follows: TGTGCCACCAGCAGAGTTAGCGGGATTAGCACAGATACGCAGTATTTT.